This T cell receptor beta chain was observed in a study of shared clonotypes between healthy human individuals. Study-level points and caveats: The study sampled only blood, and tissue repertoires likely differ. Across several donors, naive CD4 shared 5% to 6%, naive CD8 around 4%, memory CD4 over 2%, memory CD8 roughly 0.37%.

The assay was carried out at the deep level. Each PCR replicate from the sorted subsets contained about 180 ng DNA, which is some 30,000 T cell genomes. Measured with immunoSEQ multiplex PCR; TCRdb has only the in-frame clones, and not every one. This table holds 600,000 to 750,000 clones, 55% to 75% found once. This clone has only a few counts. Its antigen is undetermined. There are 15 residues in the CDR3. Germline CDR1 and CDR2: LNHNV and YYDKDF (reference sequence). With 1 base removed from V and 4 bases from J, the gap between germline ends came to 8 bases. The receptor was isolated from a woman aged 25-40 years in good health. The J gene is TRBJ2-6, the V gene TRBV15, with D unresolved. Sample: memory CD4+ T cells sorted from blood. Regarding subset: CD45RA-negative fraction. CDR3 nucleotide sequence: TGTGCCACCAGCAGAGCCGGGTCCGGGGCCAACGTCCTGACTTTC. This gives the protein CATSRAGSGANVLTF.